This T cell receptor beta chain is from a study of response to subunit inactivated influenza vaccine. Whole-study findings and limits: Each seasonal influenza vaccination recruits few new T cells, the authors suggested.

Comment on this clonotype: As yet, its antigen is unknown.

Germline loops: CDR1 MNHEY, CDR2 SMNVEV (reference sequence). CDR3 size: 15 residues. V dropped 6 bases and J dropped 1 base, with 13 bases sitting between them. Each CDR3 protein gets one entry after TCRdb re-called the RT-PCR reads with MiXCR. The sample comprises roughly 460,000 distinct CDR3 sequences, roughly 9.8% of which are singletons, and approximately 12% rests with the top ten. The gene calls are TRBV27 and TRBJ1-5; a weak D match, TRBD1 (6 bases). The clonotype was recovered from a man aged 50-59 years who received an inactivated influenza vaccine. The specimen was PBMCs from blood, collected roughly 6 weeks after vaccination. CDR3 sequence (DNA): TGTGCCAGCAGAGGCAGGCAGGGGAGCAATCAGCCCCAGCATTTT. It encodes CASRGRQGSNQPQHF.